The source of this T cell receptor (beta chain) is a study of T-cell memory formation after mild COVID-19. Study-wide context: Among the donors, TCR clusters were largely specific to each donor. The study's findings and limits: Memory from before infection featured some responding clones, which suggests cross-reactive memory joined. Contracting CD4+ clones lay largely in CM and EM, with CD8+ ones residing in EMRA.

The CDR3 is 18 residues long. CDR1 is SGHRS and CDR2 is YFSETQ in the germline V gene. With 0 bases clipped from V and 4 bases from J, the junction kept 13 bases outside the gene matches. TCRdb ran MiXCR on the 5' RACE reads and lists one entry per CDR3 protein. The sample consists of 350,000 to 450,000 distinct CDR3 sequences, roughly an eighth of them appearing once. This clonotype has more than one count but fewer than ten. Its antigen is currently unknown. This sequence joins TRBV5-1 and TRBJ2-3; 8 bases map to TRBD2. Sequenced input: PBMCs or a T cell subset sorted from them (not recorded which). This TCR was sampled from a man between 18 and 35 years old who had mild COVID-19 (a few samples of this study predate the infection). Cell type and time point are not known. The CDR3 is CASSLAQPGLVHSDTQYF. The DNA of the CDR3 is TGCGCCAGCAGCTTGGCTCAACCGGGACTAGTTCATTCAGATACGCAGTATTTT.